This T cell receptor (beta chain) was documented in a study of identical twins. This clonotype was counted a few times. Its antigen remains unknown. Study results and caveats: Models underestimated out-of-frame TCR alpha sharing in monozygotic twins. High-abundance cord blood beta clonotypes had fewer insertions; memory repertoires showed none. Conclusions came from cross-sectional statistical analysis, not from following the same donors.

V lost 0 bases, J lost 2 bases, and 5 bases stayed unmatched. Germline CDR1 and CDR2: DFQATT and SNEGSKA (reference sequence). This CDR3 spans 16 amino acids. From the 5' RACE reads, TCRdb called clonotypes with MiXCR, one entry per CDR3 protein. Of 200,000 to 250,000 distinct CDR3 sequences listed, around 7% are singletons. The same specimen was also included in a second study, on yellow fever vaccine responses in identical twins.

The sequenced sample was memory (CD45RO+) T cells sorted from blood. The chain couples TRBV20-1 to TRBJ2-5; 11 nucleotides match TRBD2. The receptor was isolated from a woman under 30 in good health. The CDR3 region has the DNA TGCAGTGCTAGAGAAGGGACTAGCGGACAACAAGAGACCCAGTACTTC. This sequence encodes CSAREGTSGQQETQYF.